This T cell receptor (beta chain) was observed in a study of regulatory T cells in long-lasting Graves disease. Time point in this sample: newly diagnosed GD, antithyroid drugs for less than 3 months. After RNA was extracted from PBMCs, the TCR library was made from it. The trim removed 3 bases at V and 1 base at J, leaving 17 bases unmatched. From germline, CDR1 is KGHSH and CDR2 LQKENI. This CDR3 is 19 amino acids long. Whole-study results and caveats: Compared with new cases, persistent Graves' patients showed reduced TCR diversity. Investigators studied peripheral blood only, not thyroid tissue.

This clonotype was observed many times. Its antigen is currently unknown. Researchers made TCR beta libraries by using iRepertoire HTBI primers and running Arm-PCR on CDR3 regions. TCRdb passed the multiplex PCR reads through MiXCR, listing each CDR3 protein once. The table lists under 500,000 distinct CDR3 sequences, around 15% of them singletons, with about 10% in the top ten. The same sample was also used in a study of T cells in Graves' hyperthyroidism and ophthalmopathy. That study reports: Uncontrolled infection, other autoimmune disease, pregnancy or lactation excluded patients. With the HTBI primer set, the TCR CDR3 went through a first round of RT-PCR.

This receptor was identified in a woman in her thirties with Graves disease. The sequenced sample was peripheral blood mononuclear cells (PBMCs), obtained at new diagnosis, from a patient treated with antithyroid drugs. The V and J genes are TRBV18 and TRBJ1-1; TRBD1 matches at 7 bases. The CDR3 loop reads CASSPQGGRPRDPNTEAFF. The CDR3 region has the DNA TGTGCCAGCTCACCCCAGGGGGGCAGGCCTCGCGATCCGAACACTGAAGCTTTCTTT.